This T cell receptor beta chain comes out of a study of T cell responses to AZD1222 COVID-19 vaccine. Findings and limits, study-wide: Seropositive AZD1222 recipients at baseline numbered only five or six. Across spike, vaccine-associated CD4 TCRs were found, dominant at 160-218 and 743-854.

Researchers grouped second doses given at about 4 or about 12 weeks into one pool. This clone was counted a few times. The target antigen is unknown. This CDR3 is also generated by other DNA sequences in the sample. The germline CDR1 and CDR2 sequences are MNHEY and SVGAGI. V lost 0 bases and J lost 4, with 10 bases in between. This CDR3 has 15 residues. Libraries were prepared by immunoSEQ multiplex PCR; TCRdb keeps only in-frame clonotypes and omits some of them. The sample includes more than 70,000 clones, nearly 90% seen only once; the top ten take under 1.5%. The chain links TRBV6-5 to TRBJ1-5; D might be TRBD1 (5 bases). The TCR comes from an adult who received the AZD1222 COVID-19 vaccine. Specimen: peripheral blood, collected 28 days after the second AZD1222 dose. In DNA form, the CDR3 reads TGTGCCAGCAGTTACTCGTCACGGGGGAATCAGCCCCAGCATTTT. This sequence encodes CASSYSSRGNQPQHF.